Below are 27 T cell receptor beta chains sequenced from a single sample in a study of OX40 agonist ivuxolimab in advanced cancers. The assay was immunoSEQ multiplex PCR, and TCRdb's table has in-frame clones only and misses some. Of about 77,000 clones in the sample, 85% were seen once. The sample was CD4+ or CD8+ T cells sorted from blood, taken in a trial of the OX40 agonist ivuxolimab. These TCRs come from an adult with an advanced solid tumor such as melanoma, head and neck, liver or kidney cancer.

The rearrangement links TRBV15 to TRBJ1-4; D not resolved. CDR3 length equals 15 residues. V lost 3 bases to trimming and J lost 8 bases, with 16 bases between them. Germline CDR1 is LNHNV and CDR2 is YYDKDF (reference sequence). This CDR3 is CATSRQHVRTEKLFF. As DNA, the CDR3 is TGTGCCACCAGCAGGCAACACGTTAGGACGGAAAAACTGTTTTTT.

V and J are TRBV2 and TRBJ2-1; D remains unclear. Trimming removed 4 bases at V and 8 bases at J, with 9 bases between. Germline V gives CDR1 SNHLY, CDR2 FYNNEI. The CDR3 loop spans 12 amino acids. This CDR3 is CASSVPSDEQFF. The CDR3 DNA sequence: TGTGCCAGCAGTGTGCCTAGTGATGAGCAGTTCTTC.

The chain links TRBV7-2 to TRBJ2-3; a possible D gene is TRBD2 (5 bases). V was cut by 2 bases and J by 4 bases, with 13 bases left in between. Germline V gene lookup returns CDR1 SGHTA and CDR2 FQGNSA. The CDR3 is 15 amino acids. The CDR3 nucleotides read TGTGCCAGCAGCTTACTCGGGGTCGATTCAGATACGCAGTATTTT. It translates to CASSLLGVDSDTQYF.

The chain combines TRBV5-1 with TRBJ2-7, with 8 bases lining up with TRBD1. The CDR3 spans 14 residues. V was pared by 4 bases and J by 4 bases, with 7 bases of the junction left unmatched. Germline CDR1 reads SGHRS; CDR2 reads YFSETQ. Here the CDR3 reads CASSPGQVLYEQYF. CDR3 sequence (DNA): TGCGCCAGCAGCCCGGGACAGGTACTTTACGAGCAGTACTTC. Based on the CDR3 plus reference TRBV5-1 and TRBJ2-7, the full variable domain is KAGVTQTPRYLIKTRGQQVTLSCSPISGHRSVSWYQQTPGQGLQFLFEYFSETQRNKGNFPGRFSGRQFSNSRSEMNVSTLELGDSALYLCASSPGQVLYEQYFGPGTRLTVT.

The V gene is TRBV10-3, the J gene TRBJ2-1, with 10 bases identical to TRBD1. V lost 10 bases to trimming and J lost 7 bases; unmatched junction nucleotides: 4. This CDR3 comprises 12 residues. Germline V gene data show CDR1 as ENHRY and CDR2 as SYGVKD. CDR3 sequence: CATGTGVNEQFF. The CDR3 coding sequence is TGTGCCACGGGGACAGGGGTGAATGAGCAGTTCTTC.

J is TRBJ1-5 and V is TRBV5-8; unclear D gene. Germline assignment: CDR1 SGHTS and CDR2 YDEGEE. Trimming took 1 base from V and 3 from J, leaving 8 bases between them. The CDR3 has 14 residues. Here the CDR3 DNA reads TGTGCCAGCAGCTTGAGAAGTCTCAATCAGCCCCAGCATTTT. As protein: CASSLRSLNQPQHF.

DNA for the CDR3: TGTGCCAGCAGCTTAATGGGTCGCGCTAACCCGAACACCGGGGAGCTGTTTTTT. Amino acid sequence: CASSLMGRANPNTGELFF. The J gene is TRBJ2-2, the V gene TRBV7-3; D gene ambiguous. Germline V gives CDR1 SGHTA, CDR2 FQGTGA. V was shortened by 1 base and J by 0 bases, with 15 bases between the two germline ends. CDR3 length equals 18 residues.

The chain combines TRBV19 with TRBJ2-2; 13 positions match TRBD2. CDR3 size: 18 residues. V was pared by 9 bases and J by 0 bases, with 10 bases of the junction left unmatched. The germline V gene encodes CDR1 LNHDA and CDR2 SQIVND (reference sequence). CDR3 sequence: CASCRGTSGVSNTGELFF. The CDR3 DNA reads as TGTGCCAGCTGCCGCGGGACTAGCGGGGTTTCGAACACCGGGGAGCTGTTTTTT.

Concerning this clone itself: The junction differs from germline at one of its ends, possibly a read error. At the DNA level, this CDR3 is encoded by other sequences in the same sample as well. This chain joins TRBV5-1 and TRBJ2-2; D perhaps matches TRBD2 (5 bases). The CDR3 loop spans 14 amino acids. CDR1 is SGHRS and CDR2 is YFSETQ in the germline V gene. The CDR3 loop reads CASSLRANTGELFF. The CDR3 nucleotides are TGCGCCAGCAGCTTGAGGGCGAACACCGGGGAACTGTTTTTT. Using reference TRBV5-1 and TRBJ2-2 for the parts outside the CDR3, the full variable domain is KAGVTQTPRYLIKTRGQQVTLSCSPISGHRSVSWYQQTPGQGLQFLFEYFSETQRNKGNFPGRFSGRQFSNSRSEMNVSTLELGDSALYLCASSLRANTGELFFGEGSRLTVL.

The rearrangement uses TRBV7-2 and TRBJ1-3; D remains unclear. The CDR3 runs 16 residues. The V end lost 1 base, the J end lost 0 bases, and 10 bases lay between the germline ends. Looked up from germline, CDR1 is SGHTA and CDR2 is FQGNSA. CDR3 residues: CASSLEVRSSGNTIYF. The CDR3 DNA follows: TGTGCCAGCAGCTTAGAGGTCCGAAGCTCTGGAAACACCATATATTTT.

The rearrangement joins TRBV30 to TRBJ1-1; no clear D. V was cut by 5 bases and J by 0 bases, with 10 bases left in between. This CDR3 contains 13 residues. In germline, CDR1 is GTSNPN, CDR2 SVGIG (reference sequence). The DNA for the CDR3 is TGTGCCTGGGAACCGAAATTGAACACTGAAGCTTTCTTT. This codes for CAWEPKLNTEAFF. Based on the CDR3 plus reference TRBV30 and TRBJ1-1, the full variable domain is SQTIHQWPATLVQPVGSPLSLECTVEGTSNPNLYWYRQAAGRGLQLLFYSVGIGQISSEVPQNLSASRPQDRQFILSSKKLLLSDSGFYLCAWEPKLNTEAFFGQGTRLTVV.

The chain has TRBV9 and TRBJ1-2, with D maybe TRBD1 (5 bases). V was clipped by 4 bases and J by 7 bases, with 14 bases between them. Looked up from germline, CDR1 is SGDLS and CDR2 is YYNGEE. The CDR3 loop spans 13 amino acids. The CDR3 loop reads CASSPFWGGGYTF. CDR3 bases: TGTGCCAGCAGCCCCTTCTGGGGGGGTGGCTACACCTTC. Using reference TRBV9 and TRBJ1-2 for the parts outside the CDR3, the full variable domain is DSGVTQTPKHLITATGQRVTLRCSPRSGDLSVYWYQQSLDQGLQFLIQYYNGEERAKGNILERFSAQQFPDLHSELNLSSLELGDSALYFCASSPFWGGGYTFGSGTRLTVV.

V gene TRBV5-1 combines with J gene TRBJ2-2; no clear D. Germline V gives CDR1 SGHRS, CDR2 YFSETQ. CDR3 length: 13 amino acids. Trimming stripped 2 bases from V and 1 base from J, with 3 bases between. In DNA form, the CDR3 reads TGCGCCAGCAGCTTAGGGAACACCGGGGAGCTGTTTTTT. Protein: CASSLGNTGELFF.

V and J are TRBV7-2 and TRBJ2-7, with TRBD2 as a possible D gene (5 bases). Germline V gene data show CDR1 as SGHTA and CDR2 as FQGNSA. The CDR3 is 14 amino acids. Trimming took off 4 bases at V and 2 bases at J, with 12 bases between the two ends. CDR3 sequence: CASSSPGSPYEQYF. In DNA form, the CDR3 reads TGTGCCAGCAGCTCCCCGGGGTCCCCCTACGAGCAGTACTTC.

This chain uses TRBV7-9 with TRBJ2-7; no clear D gene. CDR3 length equals 12 residues. V lost 3 bases, J lost 4 bases, and 7 bases lay in between. Germline V lookup: CDR1 SEHNR, CDR2 FQNEAQ (reference sequence). CDR3 coding DNA: TGTGCCAGCAGCTTTGGCCCATACGAGCAGTACTTC. It translates to CASSFGPYEQYF.

With respect to this clone: The sample carries other DNA sequences with the same CDR3. The rearrangement uses TRBV6-1 and TRBJ2-2, with TRBD2 matching 11 bases. Germline values: CDR1 MNHNS, CDR2 SASEGT. This CDR3 spans 17 amino acids. V lost 2 bases, J lost 7 bases, and 9 bases stayed unmatched. CDR3 amino acids: CASSETFSGGAVGELFF. CDR3 in DNA: TGTGCCAGCAGTGAAACCTTTAGCGGGGGGGCTGTCGGGGAGCTGTTTTTT.

The rearrangement uses TRBV4-3 and TRBJ2-1, with TRBD1 matching 8 bases. V lost 3 bases and J lost 7; bases outside the gene matches: 5. Germline V gives CDR1 LGHNA, CDR2 YSLEER. The CDR3 contains 14 residues. The CDR3 DNA sequence: TGCGCCAGCAGCCAGCTAAACAGGGGGAATGAGCAGTTCTTC. Encoded protein: CASSQLNRGNEQFF.

The sample holds one count of this clone. The chain has TRBV10-3 and TRBJ2-7; D possibly corresponds to TRBD2 (5 bases). From germline, CDR1 is ENHRY and CDR2 SYGVKD. CDR3 length: 13 amino acids. V lost 1 base and J lost 4, with 8 bases in between. The CDR3 here is CAISEYGIYEQYF. The DNA for the CDR3 is TGTGCCATCAGTGAGTACGGGATTTACGAGCAGTACTTC.

This clone was seen a few times. CDR3 region: CASSSTLGGTEAFF. CDR3 coding DNA: TGCGCCAGCAGCTCTACCTTGGGGGGGACTGAAGCTTTCTTT. This sequence joins TRBV5-1 and TRBJ1-1, with D perhaps TRBD1 (5 bases). This CDR3 region has 14 residues. V was clipped by 3 bases and J by 5 bases, with 14 bases between them. Germline CDR1 is SGHRS and CDR2 is YFSETQ.

This chain connects TRBV6-6 to TRBJ2-7; perhaps TRBD2 as D (7 bases). In germline, CDR1 is MNHNY, CDR2 SVGAGI (reference sequence). Trimming took 1 base from V and 4 from J, leaving 14 bases between them. This CDR3 has 15 amino acids. The CDR3 is CASSYYLKGGYEQYF. The CDR3 coding sequence is TGTGCCAGCAGTTACTATCTTAAGGGGGGGTACGAGCAGTACTTC.

This chain joins TRBV19 and TRBJ2-5; D might be TRBD1 (7 bases). The assigned J gene may be wrong: the sequence end matches TRBJ2-7 better. This CDR3 is built from 14 residues. In germline, CDR1 is LNHDA, CDR2 SQIVND (reference sequence). The CDR3, as DNA: TGTGCCAGTAGTGCCCAGGGGGAGGCAGGCGAGCAGTACTTC. Its translation: CASSAQGEAGEQYF.

This clone was seen a single time. The chain couples TRBV11-2 to TRBJ2-7; 12 nucleotides agree with TRBD2. CDR1 SGHAT and CDR2 FQNNGV come from the germline V gene. V trimming: 6 bases; J trimming: 1 base; junction bases outside the gene matches: 10. The CDR3 runs to 17 residues. The CDR3 spells CASSGLAGGLGSYEQYF. The CDR3 region has the DNA TGTGCCAGCAGTGGGCTAGCGGGGGGGCTAGGGTCCTACGAGCAGTACTTC.

The chain joins TRBV7-9 to TRBJ1-1; D might be TRBD1 (5 bases). The CDR3 loop spans 15 amino acids. V lost 1 base and J 4 bases, leaving 13 bases between the germline ends. Germline CDR1 reads SEHNR; CDR2 reads FQNEAQ (reference sequence). Written as DNA, the CDR3 is TGTGCCAGCAGCTTAGTCCCGGGGGATGGCACTGAAGCTTTCTTT. Amino acid sequence: CASSLVPGDGTEAFF.

The J gene is TRBJ1-2, the V gene TRBV6-1; 10 bases are a match to TRBD1. This CDR3 is 16 amino acids long. J lost 8 bases, V lost 0 bases, and 9 bases had no gene match. Germline V gene sequence: CDR1 MNHNS, CDR2 SASEGT. CDR3 residues: CASSEAGEGQGRGYTF. In DNA, the CDR3 is TGTGCCAGCAGTGAAGCCGGAGAGGGACAGGGGAGGGGCTACACCTTC.

This clone was seen only once. The rearrangement links TRBV15 to TRBJ2-5; 7 bases align to TRBD1. The CDR3 is 15 residues long. The V segment lost 3 bases and the J segment 5 bases; nucleotides outside the gene matches: 9. Germline lookup yields CDR1 LNHNV and CDR2 YYDKDF (reference sequence). In nucleotides, the CDR3 is TGTGCCACCAGCAGGGTACAGACAGGGCGGGAGACCCAGTACTTC. Translating gives CATSRVQTGRETQYF.

As DNA, the CDR3 is TGTGCCAGCAGTCACACGGGACTAGCGGGGGGTTCAGATACGCAGTATTTT. Translating it yields CASSHTGLAGGSDTQYF. The chain combines TRBV11-2 with TRBJ2-3; 15 bases match TRBD2. This CDR3 contains 17 residues. Germline V CDR1 and CDR2: SGHAT, FQNNGV. With 6 bases clipped from V and 4 bases from J, the junction kept 8 bases outside the gene matches.

This chain links TRBV30 with TRBJ1-3; D is undetermined. CDR3 length: 16 residues. Trimming took off 0 bases at V and 0 bases at J, with 12 bases between the two ends. Germline V gene sequence: CDR1 GTSNPN, CDR2 SVGIG (reference sequence). The CDR3 spells CAWSVQRVVSGNTIYF. CDR3 bases: TGTGCCTGGAGTGTACAGAGGGTGGTCTCTGGAAACACCATATATTTT.